These 29 T cell receptor beta chains share one sample of origin, sequenced in a study of T cell responses to AZD1222 COVID-19 vaccine. TCRdb's table, derived via immunoSEQ multiplex PCR, lists solely in-frame clones and lacks some. The sample records about 120,000 clones, approximately 83% being singletons. Material: peripheral blood, obtained on day 0 of MenACWY control vaccination. The receptors were sampled from an adult in good health.

This chain connects TRBV27 to TRBJ2-7; 8 bases match TRBD1. Germline V gives CDR1 MNHEY, CDR2 SMNVEV (reference sequence). The CDR3 is 13 amino acids. V trimming: 5 bases; J trimming: 7 bases; junction bases outside the gene matches: 7. The CDR3 loop is CASSILGQAEQYF. CDR3 sequence (DNA): TGTGCCAGCAGTATCCTGGGACAGGCGGAGCAGTACTTC.

The V gene is TRBV6-5, the J gene TRBJ2-3; 10 positions match TRBD1. V gave up 2 bases and J gave up 7 bases; unmatched junction bases: 6. The CDR3 has 15 amino acids. Germline lookup yields CDR1 MNHEY and CDR2 SVGAGI. CDR3 nucleotides: TGTGCCAGCAGTTACACCCGGGACAGGGGAAATACGCAGTATTTT. Encoded protein: CASSYTRDRGNTQYF.

The rearrangement joins TRBV7-2 to TRBJ1-1, with D perhaps matching TRBD1 (5 bases). Germline CDR1 reads SGHTA; CDR2 reads FQGNSA. The CDR3 is made up of 12 amino acids. Trimming pared 5 bases from V and 5 bases from J, leaving 9 bases between. The DNA of the CDR3 is TGTGCCAGCAGCCAGGGATGGACTGAAGCTTTCTTT. This gives the protein CASSQGWTEAFF.

V gene TRBV28 combines with J gene TRBJ2-7, with 9 bases that match TRBD1. CDR1 and CDR2 (germline): MDHEN, SYDVKM. The V gene end was trimmed by 2 bases and the J gene end by 3 bases; junction bases not matched to a gene: 8. The CDR3 loop spans 16 amino acids. CDR3 residues: CASSLNRDRVVYEQYF. The CDR3 DNA reads as TGTGCCAGCAGTTTAAACCGGGACAGGGTGGTCTACGAGCAGTACTTC.

This chain uses TRBV7-3 with TRBJ2-2, with D maybe TRBD1 (6 bases). CDR3 length equals 13 residues. Looked up from germline, CDR1 is SGHTA and CDR2 is FQGTGA. V was shortened by 3 bases and J by 4 bases, with 6 bases between the two germline ends. CDR3 sequence reads: CASSLDSTGELFF. The CDR3 bases are TGTGCCAGCAGCTTGGACAGCACCGGGGAGCTGTTTTTT.

CDR3 residues: CASSRKGGLAKNIQYF. The CDR3 DNA follows: TGTGCCAGCAGCCGTAAGGGGGGACTAGCCAAAAACATTCAGTACTTC. The chain joins TRBV14 to TRBJ2-4; D assignment may be TRBD1 or TRBD2 (6 bases each). V gave up 4 bases and J gave up 0 bases, with 13 bases separating them. This CDR3 is 16 amino acids long. Germline loops: CDR1 SGHDN, CDR2 FVKESK.

This clone was seen repeatedly, ten times or more. The chain employs TRBV30 and TRBJ1-6, with D unclear. Between the trimmed V and J ends, which lost 0 bases and 5 bases, there was a span of 5 bases. In germline, CDR1 is GTSNPN, CDR2 SVGIG (reference sequence). This CDR3 is 13 amino acids long. CDR3 amino acids: CAWSVRDNSPLHF. DNA for the CDR3: TGTGCCTGGAGTGTGCGGGATAATTCACCCCTCCACTTT.

The chain couples TRBV6-6 to TRBJ2-2; 8 bases are a match to TRBD2. Germline V gives CDR1 MNHNY, CDR2 SVGAGI (reference sequence). CDR3 length: 15 residues. V lost 10 bases, J lost 12 bases, and 19 bases stayed unmatched. CDR3 DNA sequence: TGTGCCACCTACAACCTCGGGGGGGGGAAGGTTCAGCTGTTTTTT. Its translation is CATYNLGGGKVQLFF.

This clone has only a few counts. The rearrangement joins TRBV24-1 to TRBJ2-3, with D perhaps matching TRBD1 (7 bases). CDR1 is KGHDR, CDR2 SFDVKD, per germline. Trimming took off 6 bases at V and 3 bases at J, with 15 bases between the two ends. The CDR3 length is 15 residues. DNA for the CDR3: TGTGCCACCAGTTTAGGGGGCGCGGGGACAGATACGCAGTATTTT. Protein: CATSLGGAGTDTQYF.

The chain recombines TRBV19 with TRBJ2-5; D may match TRBD1 or TRBD2 (5 bases each). The CDR3 is 13 residues long. Trimming left V 7 bases short and J 5 bases short, with 14 bases between. In germline, CDR1 is LNHDA, CDR2 SQIVND (reference sequence). CDR3 coding DNA: TGTGCCAGTAATGGGGGAGTAAGGGAGACCCAGTACTTC. Translated, it gives CASNGGVRETQYF.

V gene TRBV7-8 combines with J gene TRBJ2-3; D gene unclear. The germline V gene encodes CDR1 SGHVS and CDR2 FQNEAQ. V shed 1 base and J shed 1 base, with 12 bases lying between them. There are 16 residues in the CDR3. The CDR3 spells CASSLVGASGTDTQYF. Here the CDR3 DNA reads TGTGCCAGCAGCTTAGTTGGCGCTTCGGGCACAGATACGCAGTATTTT.

The DNA for the CDR3 is TGCGCCAGCAGCTTGTGGGGCGGCCAAGAGACCCAGTACTTC. Translating gives CASSLWGGQETQYF. The chain combines TRBV5-1 with TRBJ2-5; weak D call: TRBD1 (5 bases). Looked up from germline, CDR1 is SGHRS and CDR2 is YFSETQ. Trimming removed 1 base from V and 1 base from J, with 8 bases in between. The CDR3 is 14 amino acids.

This chain links TRBV5-4 with TRBJ2-2; D is possibly TRBD2 (7 bases). The CDR3 is made up of 15 amino acids. Looked up from germline, CDR1 is SGHNT and CDR2 is YYREEE (reference sequence). The V and J ends lost 5 bases and 6 bases respectively, with 17 bases between them. CDR3 region: CASSPGRGAPGELFF. The CDR3 bases are TGTGCCAGCAGTCCGGGACGGGGGGCGCCCGGGGAGCTGTTTTTT.

This clone appeared a few times. The same CDR3 is also encoded by other DNA sequences in this sample. The chain links TRBV6-5 to TRBJ2-7; 10 bases fit TRBD1. Losses at the gene ends were 4 bases for V and 4 bases for J; bases not matched to a gene: 7. This CDR3 has 15 amino acids. Per germline, CDR1 MNHEY and CDR2 SVGAGI. CDR3 in amino acids: CASSSTGTGVYEQYF. The DNA of the CDR3 is TGTGCCAGCAGTTCCACCGGGACAGGGGTTTACGAGCAGTACTTC.

This chain links TRBV7-9 with TRBJ2-7, with 8 bases identical to TRBD1. In germline, CDR1 is SEHNR, CDR2 FQNEAQ (reference sequence). The CDR3 covers 12 residues. The V segment lost 2 bases and the J segment 7 bases; nucleotides outside the gene matches: 1. CDR3 region: CASSLTGGEQYF. The DNA of the CDR3 is TGTGCCAGCAGCTTAACAGGGGGGGAGCAGTACTTC.

The chain links TRBV7-2 to TRBJ2-7; D is undetermined. V was trimmed by 0 bases and J by 1 base, leaving 13 bases between them. The V gene's germline CDR1 is SGHTA and CDR2 FQGNSA. The CDR3 is made up of 16 amino acids. The CDR3 nucleotides read TGTGCCAGCAGCTTAGCGCAACAGTTACATTCCTACGAGCAGTACTTC. It specifies CASSLAQQLHSYEQYF.

The chain links TRBV9 to TRBJ1-1, with a tentative D call TRBD1 (5 bases). Trimming cost V 3 bases and J 3 bases, with 15 bases left between them. Germline CDR1 is SGDLS and CDR2 is YYNGEE. CDR3 length equals 15 residues. This chain's CDR3 is CASSARGEGHTEAFF. The CDR3 bases are TGTGCCAGCAGCGCTCGGGGCGAGGGCCACACTGAAGCTTTCTTT.

The V call is TRBV5-8, the J call TRBJ2-2; D is ambiguous. The CDR3 is 15 residues long. CDR1 is SGHTS, CDR2 YDEGEE, per germline. The germline V and J ends were trimmed by 0 bases and 4 bases, with 10 bases remaining between them. The CDR3, as DNA: TGTGCCAGCAGCTTGGGCAGGTCCCGCACCGGGGAGCTGTTTTTT. This encodes CASSLGRSRTGELFF.

V usage is TRBV5-1 and J usage is TRBJ2-7; the D is unclear. Trimming took 1 base from V and 6 from J, leaving 17 bases between them. The CDR3 extends over 15 amino acids. From germline, CDR1 is SGHRS and CDR2 YFSETQ. CDR3 loop: CASSLSTEPSGEQYF. CDR3 DNA sequence: TGCGCCAGCAGCTTGTCTACGGAGCCTTCTGGCGAGCAGTACTTC.

The rearrangement joins TRBV28 to TRBJ1-5; the match to TRBD1 covers 7 bases. There are 17 residues in the CDR3. The V gene end was trimmed by 6 bases and the J gene end by 5 bases; junction bases not matched to a gene: 16. Germline assignment: CDR1 MDHEN and CDR2 SYDVKM. The CDR3 spells CASRDDRAIWVHQPQHF. For the CDR3, the DNA is TGTGCCAGCAGGGACGACAGGGCGATCTGGGTGCATCAGCCCCAGCATTTT.

V and J are TRBV12-3 or TRBV12-4 and TRBJ2-7; D is ambiguous. The V end lost 3 bases, the J end lost 3 bases, and 6 bases lay between the germline ends. The CDR3 has 12 amino acids. The CDR3 DNA sequence: TGTGCCAGCAGTTTTGGGGACTACGAGCAGTACTTC. This translates into CASSFGDYEQYF.

J is TRBJ2-7 and V is TRBV6-1; 7 positions agree with TRBD2. This CDR3 contains 15 residues. In germline, CDR1 is MNHNS, CDR2 SASEGT. J lost 4 bases, V lost 3 bases, and 9 bases had no gene match. The DNA for the CDR3 is TGTGCCAGCAGTGAGGGGGGGACCGCCGGTTACGAGCAGTACTTC. Encoded protein: CASSEGGTAGYEQYF.

The J gene is TRBJ1-2, the V gene TRBV6-5, with 10 nucleotides matching TRBD1. Germline CDR1 is MNHEY and CDR2 is SVGAGI. This CDR3 contains 15 residues. After removal of 2 bases from V and 4 bases from J, the junction contained 4 bases not matched to a gene. The CDR3 DNA is TGTGCCAGCAGTTACCGGACAGGGGGTAGCTATGGCTACACCTTC. Its translation: CASSYRTGGSYGYTF.

The rearrangement links TRBV3-1 (or the pseudogene TRBV3-2) to TRBJ1-2; tentatively, D is TRBD1 (5 bases). The CDR3 consists of 16 residues. Germline assignment: CDR1 LGHDT and CDR2 YNNKEL (reference sequence). The V end lost 3 bases, the J end lost 0 bases, and 14 bases lay between the germline ends. CDR3: CASSHLWGGANYGYTF. The CDR3 coding sequence is TGTGCCAGCAGCCACCTGTGGGGCGGTGCTAACTATGGCTACACCTTC.

The chain joins TRBV7-2 to TRBJ2-6; 9 positions match TRBD1. Per germline, CDR1 SGHTA and CDR2 FQGNSA. This CDR3 is 17 amino acids long. Losses at the gene ends were 4 bases for V and 5 bases for J; bases not matched to a gene: 9. CDR3 protein: CASSSLDRGSRANVLTF. The CDR3 DNA reads TGTGCCAGCAGCTCCTTGGACAGGGGCTCGAGGGCCAACGTCCTGACTTTC.

This chain uses TRBV5-4 with TRBJ2-1, with D maybe TRBD1 (6 bases). CDR1 and CDR2 (germline): SGHNT, YYREEE (reference sequence). The germline V and J ends were trimmed by 4 bases and 5 bases, with 13 bases remaining between them. There are 14 residues in the CDR3. The chain's CDR3 is CASSGGLTDNEQFF. CDR3 coding DNA: TGTGCCAGCAGCGGGGGCCTGACTGACAATGAGCAGTTCTTC.

This clone occurred a few times. The chain employs TRBV4-3 and TRBJ1-2, with a weak D call TRBD1 (5 bases). The length of the CDR3 is 14 residues. Per the germline V gene, CDR1 is LGHNA and CDR2 is YSLEER. The ends were cut back, 0 bases at V and 7 bases at J, with 12 bases in the middle. The chain's CDR3 is CASSQDRRGGGYTF. The CDR3 bases are TGCGCCAGCAGCCAAGATCGTAGGGGCGGTGGCTACACCTTC.

The chain has TRBV6-5 and TRBJ2-7; 9 bases line up with TRBD1. V lost 5 bases to trimming and J lost 6 bases; unmatched junction nucleotides: 11. CDR1 and CDR2 (germline): MNHEY, SVGAGI. The CDR3 totals 15 residues. The CDR3 region has the DNA TGTGCCAGCAGTCCCACCGGGACAGGGTCCCTCGAGCAGTACTTC. Its protein is CASSPTGTGSLEQYF.

This clone was detected only a few times. The chain carries TRBV2 and TRBJ2-3; the match to TRBD2 covers 11 bases. V shed 0 bases, J shed 3 bases, and the junction held 14 bases outside the gene matches. CDR3 length: 20 residues. Germline loops: CDR1 SNHLY, CDR2 FYNNEI. CDR3 region: CASSEASPSGGPFGTDTQYF. CDR3 nucleotide sequence: TGTGCCAGCAGTGAAGCGTCGCCTAGCGGGGGGCCATTCGGAACAGATACGCAGTATTTT.